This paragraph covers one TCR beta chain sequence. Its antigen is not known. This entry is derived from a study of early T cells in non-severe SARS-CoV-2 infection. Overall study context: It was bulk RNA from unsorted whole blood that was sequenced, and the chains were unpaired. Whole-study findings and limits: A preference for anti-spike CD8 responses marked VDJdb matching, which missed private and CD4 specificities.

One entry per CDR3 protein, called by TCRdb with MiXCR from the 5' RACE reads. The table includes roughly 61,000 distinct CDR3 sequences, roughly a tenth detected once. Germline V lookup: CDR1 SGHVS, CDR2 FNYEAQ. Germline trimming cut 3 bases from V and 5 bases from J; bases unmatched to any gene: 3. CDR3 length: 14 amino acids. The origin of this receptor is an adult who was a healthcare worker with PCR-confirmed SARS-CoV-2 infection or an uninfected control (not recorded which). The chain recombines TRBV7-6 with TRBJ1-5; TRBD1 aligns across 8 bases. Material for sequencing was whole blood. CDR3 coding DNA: TGTGCCAGCAGCTTCGGACAGGGTGATCAGCCCCAGCATTTT. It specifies CASSFGQGDQPQHF.